These 30 T cell receptor beta chains originate from one sample sequenced in a study of T cell changes during pregnancy in multiple sclerosis. Only in-frame clones appear in the TCRdb table, and some are missing; sequencing was by immunoSEQ multiplex PCR. The table includes about 15,000 clones, roughly 81% detected once. Source: CD8+ T cells from peripheral blood mononuclear cells, taken in the second trimester of pregnancy. Every receptor here comes from a female donor in good health, enrolled as a control in a pregnancy study.

The chain is built from TRBV7-6 and TRBJ2-6; 7 nucleotides match TRBD2. The CDR3 is made up of 19 amino acids. CDR1 is SGHVS and CDR2 is FNYEAQ in the germline V gene. J was trimmed by 0 bases and V by 4 bases; bases with no gene match: 12. CDR3 loop: CASSSLARDYLSGANVLTF. In DNA form, the CDR3 reads TGTGCCAGCAGCTCCCTGGCCAGGGACTACCTCTCTGGGGCCAACGTCCTGACTTTC.

This sequence joins TRBV9 and TRBJ1-1; the match to TRBD1 covers 8 bases. The CDR3 loop spans 17 amino acids. Germline loops: CDR1 SGDLS, CDR2 YYNGEE. V dropped 4 bases and J dropped 2; count of bases not matched to a gene: 13. The CDR3 DNA reads TGTGCCAGCAGCCCTCGTCCCGGGACAGGAGTAAACACTGAAGCTTTCTTT. Its protein is CASSPRPGTGVNTEAFF.

The chain has TRBV5-1 and TRBJ1-2, with D unresolved. V gave up 5 bases and J gave up 5 bases, with 7 bases separating them. Germline V gene data show CDR1 as SGHRS and CDR2 as YFSETQ. The CDR3 sequence is 11 residues long. The CDR3 DNA sequence: TGCGCCAGCAGTGTCGGGTATGGCTACACCTTC. Protein sequence: CASSVGYGYTF.

This clone has only one observation. This chain links TRBV4-3 with TRBJ1-1; no clear D. The V gene's germline CDR1 is LGHNA and CDR2 YSLEER. This CDR3 region has 15 residues. V lost 0 bases and J 4 bases, leaving 12 bases between the germline ends. The CDR3 DNA follows: TGCGCCAGCAGCCAAGACCGGGAGTGGTCCACTGAAGCTTTCTTT. This sequence encodes CASSQDREWSTEAFF.

This clone came up once. This sequence joins TRBV6-5 and TRBJ2-3, with 7 bases lining up with TRBD1. The junction had 0 bases not matched to a gene; V was cut back by 0 bases and J by 0 bases. This CDR3 comprises 15 residues. In germline, CDR1 is MNHEY, CDR2 SVGAGI. The DNA of the CDR3 is TGTGCCAGCAGTTACTCGGGACAGAGCACAGATACGCAGTATTTT. Its translation: CASSYSGQSTDTQYF.

The gene calls are TRBV7-6 and TRBJ2-5; weak D call: TRBD1 (6 bases). The germline gives CDR1 SGHVS, CDR2 FNYEAQ. V gave up 5 bases and J gave up 4 bases, with 14 bases separating them. The CDR3 is 14 amino acids. The CDR3 region has the DNA TGTGCCAGCAGCCCGGACAGCGTGGCAGAGACCCAGTACTTC. Translation: CASSPDSVAETQYF.

The V gene is TRBV4-2, the J gene TRBJ1-2; TRBD1 aligns across 8 bases. With 0 bases clipped from V and 3 bases from J, the junction kept 3 bases outside the gene matches. The CDR3 runs to 15 residues. In germline, CDR1 is LGHNA, CDR2 YNFKEQ. The CDR3 sequence is CASSQDGQGHYGYTF. CDR3 coding DNA: TGTGCCAGCAGCCAAGATGGACAGGGCCACTATGGCTACACCTTC.

The chain is built from TRBV19 and TRBJ2-7, with a possible D match to TRBD2 (5 bases). The CDR3 has 14 amino acids. Germline lookup yields CDR1 LNHDA and CDR2 SQIVND (reference sequence). V gave up 0 bases and J gave up 1 base, with 7 bases separating them. The CDR3 DNA sequence: TGTGCCAGTAGTATAGAGGGAGATTCCTACGAGCAGTACTTC. As protein: CASSIEGDSYEQYF. The full variable domain, its missing parts supplied by reference TRBV19 and TRBJ2-7, is DGGITQSPKYLFRKEGQNVTLSCEQNLNHDAMYWYRQDPGQGLRLIYYSQIVNDFQKGDIAEGYSVSREKKESFPLTVTSAQKNPTAFYLCASSIEGDSYEQYFGPGTRLTVT.

This clone showed up just a few times. The V and J genes are TRBV11-2 and TRBJ2-7; possibly TRBD1 for D (5 bases). The length of the CDR3 is 16 residues. The germline V gene encodes CDR1 SGHAT and CDR2 FQNNGV. The germline V and J ends were trimmed by 5 bases and 4 bases, with 21 bases remaining between them. The CDR3 reads CASSPPAGMGKYEQYF. In nucleotides, the CDR3 is TGTGCCAGCAGCCCCCCCGCAGGGATGGGGAAATACGAGCAGTACTTC.

The chain recombines TRBV4-3 with TRBJ1-2; no clear D. Looked up from germline, CDR1 is LGHNA and CDR2 is YSLEER. This CDR3 comprises 15 residues. Between the trimmed V and J ends, which lost 0 bases and 4 bases, there was a span of 12 bases. The chain's CDR3 is CASSQDRSPGYGYTF. The CDR3 DNA reads as TGCGCCAGCAGCCAAGATCGGTCGCCAGGCTATGGCTACACCTTC.

This chain links TRBV27 with TRBJ2-5; TRBD1 matches at 7 bases. The end of the DNA fits TRBJ2-7 better, so the J call may be wrong. The CDR3 spans 13 residues. Germline V gene sequence: CDR1 MNHEY, CDR2 SMNVEV (reference sequence). CDR3 DNA: TGTGCCAGTGGGGACAGAATATACTACGAGCAGTACTTC. Translated: CASGDRIYYEQYF.

V and J are TRBV4-2 and TRBJ2-1, with a tentative D call TRBD2 (7 bases). Germline V gene sequence: CDR1 LGHNA, CDR2 YNFKEQ. V was pared by 3 bases and J by 4 bases, with 16 bases between. This CDR3 is 16 amino acids long. Written as DNA, the CDR3 is TGTGCCAGCAGCCATGGGGGGGCGGGGGAGTACAATGAGCAGTTCTTC. It specifies CASSHGGAGEYNEQFF.

This clone was seen only a few times. The CDR3 is CASSHPRTDEQYF. CDR3 bases: TGCGCCAGCAGCCATCCTCGAACGGACGAGCAGTACTTC. The genes are TRBV5-1 and TRBJ2-7; D is unresolved. Trimming shortened V by 4 bases and J by 5 bases, and 13 bases separated the two germline ends. CDR3 size: 13 residues. Germline V gene sequence: CDR1 SGHRS, CDR2 YFSETQ.

This clone was counted a single time. The chain employs TRBV6-1 and TRBJ2-5; 9 bases align to TRBD1. Germline CDR1 reads MNHNS; CDR2 reads SASEGT. The V segment lost 11 bases and the J segment 6 bases; nucleotides outside the gene matches: 10. The CDR3 spans 13 residues. CDR3 DNA sequence: TGTGCCCGGATCCCGGGACAGGGAAAGACCCAGTACTTC. Residues: CARIPGQGKTQYF.

The chain has TRBV5-1 and TRBJ1-2; D may be TRBD1 (5 bases). Looked up from germline, CDR1 is SGHRS and CDR2 is YFSETQ. V was cut by 6 bases and J by 6 bases, with 18 bases left in between. This CDR3 comprises 14 residues. The CDR3 sequence: CASTIETATDGYTF. Written as DNA, the CDR3 is TGCGCCAGCACCATAGAGACAGCAACAGATGGCTACACCTTC.

The chain uses TRBV27 and TRBJ2-7, with D possibly matching TRBD1 (7 bases). Trimming shortened V by 3 bases and J by 2 bases, and 23 bases separated the two germline ends. Germline V gives CDR1 MNHEY, CDR2 SMNVEV (reference sequence). The CDR3 contains 18 residues. In DNA, the CDR3 is TGTGCCAGCAGTTTTTGGTGGGAGGAGGGGGCGTCCCCCTACGAGCAGTACTTC. This sequence encodes CASSFWWEEGASPYEQYF.

The chain recombines TRBV4-1 with TRBJ1-1, with D hard to call. The CDR3 covers 14 residues. Germline V gene data show CDR1 as MGHRA and CDR2 as YSYEKL. The V and J ends lost 5 bases and 0 bases respectively, with 10 bases between them. DNA for the CDR3: TGCGCCAGCAGCGAGGAGCCCATGAACACTGAAGCTTTCTTT. Amino acid sequence: CASSEEPMNTEAFF.

This rearrangement joins TRBV27 to TRBJ1-2; unclear D gene. Germline values: CDR1 MNHEY, CDR2 SMNVEV (reference sequence). Trimming left V 5 bases short and J 8 bases short, with 24 bases between. The CDR3 contains 16 residues. CDR3 loop: CASSPRAGEIFGGYTF. CDR3 DNA: TGTGCCAGCAGTCCCCGTGCGGGCGAGATTTTCGGCGGCTACACCTTC.

J is TRBJ2-7 and V is TRBV18; 9 bases fit TRBD1. Germline CDR1 KGHSH, CDR2 LQKENI. The CDR3 is made up of 14 amino acids. V lost 2 bases and J lost 5; bases outside the gene matches: 4. The CDR3 here is CASSPGTGRHEQYF. DNA of the CDR3: TGTGCCAGCTCACCAGGGACAGGGAGGCACGAGCAGTACTTC.

The gene calls are TRBV13 and TRBJ2-7; 7 nucleotides agree with TRBD1. Per germline, CDR1 PRHDT and CDR2 FYEKMQ (reference sequence). After removal of 6 bases from V and 2 bases from J, the junction contained 7 bases not matched to a gene. The CDR3 runs 14 residues. The CDR3, as DNA: TGTGCCAGCAGTCCGACAGGGACCCCCTACGAGCAGTACTTC. It encodes CASSPTGTPYEQYF. Together with reference TRBV13 and TRBJ2-7, the CDR3 gives the full variable domain: AAGVIQSPRHLIKEKRETATLKCYPIPRHDTVYWYQQGPGQDPQFLISFYEKMQSDKGSIPDRFSAQQFSDYHSELNMSSLELGDSALYFCASSPTGTPYEQYFGPGTRLTVT.

The chain has TRBV29-1 and TRBJ1-1, with no clear D. Germline V lookup: CDR1 SQVTM, CDR2 ANQGSEA. Between the trimmed V and J ends, which lost 8 bases and 4 bases, there was a span of 17 bases. The CDR3 is 13 residues long. The CDR3 reads CSYSKPLSTEAFF. CDR3 coding DNA: TGCAGCTATTCCAAGCCCCTGAGCACTGAAGCTTTCTTT.

Note on this clone: A junction end diverges from the germline sequence, so it may reflect a read error. The chain has TRBV11-3 and TRBJ2-6; D is uncertain. Germline V lookup: CDR1 SGHNT, CDR2 YENEEA. This CDR3 region has 12 residues. The CDR3 bases are TGTGCCAGCAGCTCTCGGGCCAACGTCCTGACTTTC. It translates to CASSSRANVLTF.

The CDR3: CASSQTGGAYNEQFF. CDR3 DNA: TGTGCCAGCAGTCAGACAGGGGGCGCTTACAATGAGCAGTTCTTC. V is TRBV27 and J is TRBJ2-1, with TRBD1 matching 10 bases. V shed 5 bases, J shed 4 bases, and the junction held 5 bases outside the gene matches. CDR1 MNHEY and CDR2 SMNVEV come from the germline V gene (reference sequence). This CDR3 has 15 amino acids.

V is TRBV4-3 and J is TRBJ2-5; D call uncertain. The germline V gene has CDR1 LGHNA and CDR2 YSLEER. The CDR3 totals 14 residues. Trimming took off 0 bases at V and 2 bases at J, with 7 bases between the two ends. In DNA, the CDR3 is TGCGCCAGCAGCCAAGATACAGCACAAGAGACCCAGTACTTC. This codes for CASSQDTAQETQYF.

This rearrangement joins TRBV5-4 to TRBJ1-2; 8 nucleotides line up with TRBD1. Trimming removed 3 bases from V and 7 bases from J; junction bases left unmatched: 11. Germline-derived CDR1 and CDR2 are SGHNT and YYREEE (reference sequence). CDR3 size: 15 residues. This CDR3 reads CASSSDRGSSAGYTF. CDR3 DNA: TGTGCCAGCAGCTCAGACAGGGGTAGCAGTGCTGGCTACACCTTC.

This sequence joins TRBV2 and TRBJ2-5; TRBD2 aligns across 12 bases. The CDR3 contains 15 residues. CDR1 is SNHLY and CDR2 is FYNNEI in the germline V gene. The V gene end was trimmed by 4 bases and the J gene end by 6 bases; junction bases not matched to a gene: 6. CDR3 residues: CASSVASGGEKTQYF. Here the CDR3 DNA reads TGTGCCAGCAGTGTGGCTAGCGGGGGGGAAAAGACCCAGTACTTC.

The chain combines TRBV28 with TRBJ1-1; 8 nucleotides match TRBD1. CDR3 length equals 20 residues. V shed 3 bases and J 1 base; nucleotides not matched to a gene: 19. CDR1 MDHEN and CDR2 SYDVKM come from the germline V gene. The chain's CDR3 is CASSFKGFVTGVMGNTEAFF. For the CDR3, the DNA is TGTGCCAGCAGTTTTAAGGGTTTTGTGACAGGGGTAATGGGGAACACTGAAGCTTTCTTT.

In this sample, this clone turned up a few times. This chain joins TRBV6-6 and TRBJ1-5; TRBD1 might be the D (6 bases). Per the germline V gene, CDR1 is MNHNY and CDR2 is SVGAGI (reference sequence). This CDR3 comprises 14 residues. Between the trimmed V and J ends, which lost 4 bases and 4 bases, there was a span of 11 bases. This CDR3 reads CASSSPGVNQPQHF. CDR3 bases: TGTGCCAGCAGTTCCCCAGGGGTGAATCAGCCCCAGCATTTT.

This clone is classed as large (0.1 to 1%). V and J are TRBV4-2 and TRBJ1-2; 10 bases line up with TRBD1. The CDR3 loop spans 14 amino acids. Unmatched junction bases numbered 5, after V lost 4 bases and J lost 6 bases. Per the germline V gene, CDR1 is LGHNA and CDR2 is YNFKEQ. The CDR3 loop is CASSPTGGRDGYTF. CDR3 sequence (DNA): TGTGCCAGCAGCCCGACAGGGGGCCGGGATGGCTACACCTTC.

This sequence joins TRBV5-6 and TRBJ1-2; D might be TRBD1 (6 bases). Germline CDR1 is SGHDT and CDR2 is YYEEEE. The length of the CDR3 is 13 residues. Trimming took 1 base from V and 6 from J, leaving 10 bases between them. The CDR3 DNA is TGTGCCAGCAGCTTGCGGGACATAGATGGCTACACCTTC. It codes for CASSLRDIDGYTF. Supplemented by reference TRBV5-6 and TRBJ1-2, the full variable domain reads DAGVTQSPTHLIKTRGQQVTLRCSPKSGHDTVSWYQQALGQGPQFIFQYYEEEERQRGNFPDRFSGHQFPNYSSELNVNALLLGDSALYLCASSLRDIDGYTFGSGTRLTVV.